This T cell receptor beta chain was profiled in a study of blood T cell repertoires in COVID-19. The CDR3 runs 14 residues. Germline CDR1 reads MDHEN; CDR2 reads SYDVKM. The germline V and J ends were trimmed by 6 bases and 3 bases, with 11 bases remaining between them. The assay was immunoSEQ multiplex PCR, and TCRdb's table has in-frame clones only and misses some. This sample has over 250,000 clones, with 88% found just once. The study assigned cohorts using participant-reported clinical history. The TCR was taken from a woman aged 45 to 65 who had recovered from COVID-19. Material: PBMCs or T cells enriched from blood (not recorded which). The rearrangement joins TRBV28 to TRBJ1-4; D is perhaps TRBD1 (5 bases). The CDR3 bases are TGTGCCAGCAGACCGGGACTTTCTAATGAAAAACTGTTTTTT. Amino acid sequence: CASRPGLSNEKLFF.